One sample yielded the 26 T cell receptor beta chains listed below, sequenced in a study of regulatory T cells in long-lasting Graves disease. Time point here: newly diagnosed GD, antithyroid drugs for less than 3 months. With RNA extracted from PBMCs as input, the TCR library was made. Libraries of TCR beta came from iRepertoire HTBI primers plus Arm-PCR of CDR3 regions. TCRdb recomputed calls from the multiplex PCR reads with MiXCR, one row per CDR3 protein. The table has 600,000 to 650,000 distinct CDR3 sequences, roughly 15% seen once. The data were also submitted as part of a second study, on T cells in Graves' hyperthyroidism and ophthalmopathy.

Sequencing was performed on peripheral blood mononuclear cells (PBMCs), taken at new diagnosis, from a patient treated with antithyroid drugs. The origin of the receptors is a woman aged 25 to 39 with Graves disease.

Ten or more counts support this clonotype. A junction boundary mismatches the germline segment, possibly from a read error. The V and J genes are TRBV12-3 or TRBV12-4 and TRBJ1-3; 8 nucleotides align to TRBD1. The CDR3 is 11 residues long. CDR3 DNA: TGTGCCAGCAGTTTCTCGGACAGGGTTAATTTT. This encodes CASSFSDRVNF.

This clonotype was recorded many times. A read error may produce the germline difference seen at one junction end. The V and J genes are TRBV2 and TRBJ2-5; 7 bases fit TRBD2. This CDR3 comprises 13 residues. From germline, CDR1 is SNHLY and CDR2 FYNNEI. The CDR3 DNA sequence: TGTGCCAGCTCCCTCAGGATTGAGACTAGCTACGTCTTC. It is translated as CASSLRIETSYVF.

The chain joins TRBV9 to TRBJ2-4; TRBD2 matches at 7 bases. Germline CDR1 and CDR2: SGDLS and YYNGEE. CDR3 length: 14 amino acids. Trimming cost V 2 bases and J 6 bases; bases outside gene matches: 5. CDR3 coding DNA: TGTGCCAGCAGCGTTGGGGGGGGAACAAACATTCAGTACTTC. The encoded protein is CASSVGGGTNIQYF.

In this sample, this clonotype turned up many times. The V call is TRBV7-9, the J call TRBJ2-3; D is undetermined. The CDR3 runs 12 residues. V was clipped by 4 bases and J by 6 bases, with 8 bases between them. The germline V gene has CDR1 SEHNR and CDR2 FQNEAQ (reference sequence). As DNA, the CDR3 is TGTGCCAGCAGCTACTTAGCCGATACGCAGTATTTT. This translates into CASSYLADTQYF.

The chain is built from TRBV11-2 and TRBJ2-1; tentative D call: TRBD2 (6 bases). Germline lookup yields CDR1 SGHAT and CDR2 FQNNGV. The CDR3 sequence is 14 residues long. V was shortened by 5 bases and J by 7 bases, with 15 bases between the two germline ends. The chain's CDR3 is CASSPTARGNEQFF. DNA for the CDR3: TGTGCCAGCAGCCCAACCGCCCGGGGGAATGAGCAGTTCTTC.

About this clonotype: A much bigger clone sits one base away, suggesting this may be a read error. The genes are TRBV7-2 and TRBJ1-4; D not certain. The V gene lost 4 bases and the J gene lost 3 bases, with 9 bases spanning the gap. Germline V gene data show CDR1 as SGHTA and CDR2 as FQGNSA. This CDR3 has 14 residues. The CDR3 DNA is TGTGCCAGCAGCTCCCGGCAGGCTAATGAAAAACTGTTTTTT. Its translation: CASSSRQANEKLFF.

The chain employs TRBV19 and TRBJ2-1, with 7 positions matching TRBD2. This CDR3 has 16 residues. From germline, CDR1 is LNHDA and CDR2 SQIVND (reference sequence). V dropped 3 bases and J dropped 6; count of bases not matched to a gene: 11. The CDR3 is CASSIPSGGRFNEQFF. The CDR3 DNA reads TGTGCCAGTAGTATCCCCTCGGGAGGTCGATTCAATGAGCAGTTCTTC.

This clonotype appeared a few times. The V gene is TRBV11-2, the J gene TRBJ1-4; maybe TRBD1 (6 bases). Germline CDR1 SGHAT, CDR2 FQNNGV. This CDR3 has 17 amino acids. V lost 5 bases to trimming and J lost 8 bases, with 24 bases between them. The CDR3 sequence: CASSLGRQALSGEKLFF. The CDR3 DNA is TGTGCCAGCAGCCTCGGGAGACAGGCGCTCTCTGGAGAAAAACTGTTTTTT.

This clonotype showed up just a few times. J is TRBJ1-2 and V is TRBV6-2 or TRBV6-3, with 7 bases that match TRBD1. With 11 bases clipped from V and 7 bases from J, the junction kept 7 bases outside the gene matches. CDR3 size: 11 residues. In germline, CDR1 is MNHEY, CDR2 SVGEGT. Written as DNA, the CDR3 is TGTGCCTGCCGACAGGGAGGTGGCTACACCTTC. As protein: CACRQGGGYTF.

This clonotype was recorded at least ten times. The chain combines TRBV6-1 with TRBJ2-3; 9 bases align to TRBD2. The CDR3 covers 15 residues. In germline, CDR1 is MNHNS, CDR2 SASEGT. V lost 1 base and J lost 2; bases outside the gene matches: 1. CDR3 in amino acids: CASSEGGRATDTQYF. The CDR3 region has the DNA TGTGCCAGCAGTGAAGGCGGGAGGGCCACAGATACGCAGTATTTT.

The rearrangement links TRBV29-1 to TRBJ2-7, with D possibly TRBD1 on 5 matching bases. Germline V gene sequence: CDR1 SQVTM, CDR2 ANQGSEA. The V end was cut by 3 bases, the J end by 7 bases, with 19 bases between. The CDR3 consists of 14 residues. The CDR3 reads CSVELPSGPWEQYF. The CDR3 DNA reads as TGCAGCGTTGAGCTCCCGTCAGGGCCCTGGGAGCAGTACTTC.

This clonotype came up many times. This chain joins TRBV6-2 or TRBV6-3 and TRBJ2-3; D is ambiguous. Germline loops: CDR1 MNHEY, CDR2 SVGEGT. Trimming removed 5 bases from V and 3 bases from J, with 12 bases in between. The CDR3 runs 14 residues. Here the CDR3 DNA reads TGTGCCAGCAGTCCTCCTCGGAAAACAGATACGCAGTATTTT. Its protein is CASSPPRKTDTQYF.

The chain's CDR3 is CAISEPDRGLSSYEQYF. The DNA of the CDR3 is TGTGCCATCAGTGAGCCCGACCGGGGTCTTAGCTCCTACGAGCAGTACTTC. The rearrangement uses TRBV10-3 and TRBJ2-7, with D possibly matching TRBD2 (5 bases). The ends were cut back, 2 bases at V and 0 bases at J, with 17 bases in the middle. The CDR3 sequence is 17 residues long. From germline, CDR1 is ENHRY and CDR2 SYGVKD.

The chain joins TRBV30 to TRBJ1-5; a possible D gene is TRBD1 (6 bases). V gave up 0 bases and J gave up 3 bases, with 9 bases separating them. Germline V lookup: CDR1 GTSNPN, CDR2 SVGIG (reference sequence). CDR3 length: 14 amino acids. The CDR3 bases are TGTGCCTGGAGTGTAGGGGGAAACAATCAGCCCCAGCATTTT. Residues: CAWSVGGNNQPQHF.

This clonotype was seen a few times. This chain uses TRBV12-3 or TRBV12-4 with TRBJ1-1; D is ambiguous. CDR3 length: 15 residues. Between the trimmed V and J ends, which lost 5 bases and 1 base, there was a span of 14 bases. Here the CDR3 DNA reads TGTGCCAGCAGTGTTGGACCACGTCGGAACACTGAAGCTTTCTTT. Translation: CASSVGPRRNTEAFF.

The chain links TRBV3-1 to TRBJ2-7; D could derive from TRBD1 or TRBD2 (5 bases each). The J call may be mistaken, given a closer DNA end match to TRBJ2-3. The CDR3 sequence is 13 residues long. Looked up from germline, CDR1 is LGHDT and CDR2 is YNNKEL (reference sequence). The CDR3 DNA reads TGTGCCAGCAGCAGCTCGGGACGAGATACGCAGTATTTT. This codes for CASSSSGRDTQYF.

The chain has TRBV14 and TRBJ2-7; no firm D call. The ends were cut back, 2 bases at V and 5 bases at J, with 4 bases in the middle. The CDR3 runs to 11 residues. Germline V gene sequence: CDR1 SGHDN, CDR2 FVKESK. The CDR3 protein is CASSQWNEQYF. CDR3 DNA sequence: TGTGCCAGCAGCCAATGGAACGAGCAGTACTTC.

This clonotype showed up many times. The rearrangement links TRBV28 to TRBJ1-2; TRBD1 matches at 7 bases. CDR1 is MDHEN, CDR2 SYDVKM, per germline. This CDR3 has 15 residues. J gave up 4 bases and V 2 bases, and 7 bases lay outside the gene matches. The CDR3: CASSLNAGQTYGYTF. Written as DNA, the CDR3 is TGTGCCAGCAGTTTAAATGCGGGACAGACCTATGGCTACACCTTC.

This clonotype has a count of ten or more. This chain uses TRBV12-3 or TRBV12-4 with TRBJ2-1, with D possibly TRBD2 on 5 matching bases. This CDR3 is 14 amino acids long. Trimming stripped 3 bases from V and 9 bases from J, with 15 bases between. The CDR3 bases are TGTGCCAGCAGTTTCCTCGAAGGAGGTCGTGAGCAGTTCTTC. It translates to CASSFLEGGREQFF.

This chain joins TRBV10-3 and TRBJ1-2; a possible D gene is TRBD1 (6 bases). The V end lost 4 bases, the J end lost 4 bases, and 16 bases lay between the germline ends. Per germline, CDR1 ENHRY and CDR2 SYGVKD. CDR3 length equals 15 residues. CDR3 sequence reads: CAISVDGGAGYGYTF. The CDR3 DNA is TGTGCCATCAGTGTTGACGGGGGCGCGGGCTATGGCTACACCTTC.

Here the CDR3 reads CSARHGRETQYF. The DNA for the CDR3 is TGCAGTGCTAGACATGGCAGGGAGACCCAGTACTTC. V and J are TRBV20-1 and TRBJ2-5; D is ambiguous. The CDR3 totals 12 residues. V shed 2 bases and J shed 5 bases, with 9 bases lying between them. Germline CDR1 is DFQATT and CDR2 is SNEGSKA (reference sequence).

Many counts were recorded for this clonotype. V and J are TRBV30 and TRBJ1-4; unclear D gene. CDR1 is GTSNPN, CDR2 SVGIG, per germline (reference sequence). This CDR3 contains 15 residues. Trimming cost V 0 bases and J 3 bases, with 11 bases left between them. CDR3 loop: CAWSVGISANEKLFF. CDR3 coding DNA: TGTGCCTGGAGTGTGGGGATATCAGCTAATGAAAAACTGTTTTTT.

The rearrangement uses TRBV5-1 and TRBJ2-7, with D possibly being TRBD2 (6 bases). The CDR3 totals 17 residues. The V gene lost 4 bases and the J gene lost 3 bases, with 23 bases spanning the gap. Germline-derived CDR1 and CDR2 are SGHRS and YFSETQ. This chain's CDR3 is CASSPMGGTNPNYEQYF. CDR3 nucleotide sequence: TGCGCCAGCAGCCCGATGGGGGGAACCAATCCCAACTACGAGCAGTACTTC.

The rearrangement links TRBV3-1 to TRBJ1-4; D is undetermined. This CDR3 has 16 residues. The ends were cut back, 0 bases at V and 0 bases at J, with 8 bases in the middle. Germline V gene data show CDR1 as LGHDT and CDR2 as YNNKEL (reference sequence). In DNA, the CDR3 is TGTGCCAGCAGCCAAGACAGAATTGCAACTAATGAAAAACTGTTTTTT. This sequence encodes CASSQDRIATNEKLFF. Filled out from reference TRBV3-1 and TRBJ1-4, the complete variable domain reads DTAVSQTPKYLVTQMGNDKSIKCEQNLGHDTMYWYKQDSKKFLKIMFSYNNKELIINETVPNRFSPKSPDKAHLNLHINSLELGDSAVYFCASSQDRIATNEKLFFGSGTQLSVL.

Points on this clonotype: At one of its ends the junction is not consistent with the germline gene, which may arise from a read error. J is TRBJ2-7 and V is TRBV30; D is uncertain. Germline CDR1 and CDR2: GTSNPN and SVGIG (reference sequence). The CDR3 sequence is 12 residues long. DNA of the CDR3: TGTGCCTGCAGTGTAGGGAACGGTGAGCAGTACTTC. Translation: CACSVGNGEQYF.

The rearrangement joins TRBV6-2 or TRBV6-3 to TRBJ1-5, with a tentative D call TRBD1 (5 bases). V dropped 0 bases and J dropped 6 bases, with 15 bases sitting between them. The CDR3 consists of 16 residues. CDR1 and CDR2 (germline): MNHEY, SVGEGT. The CDR3 DNA sequence: TGTGCCAGCAGTTACTCGATTCCCAGGGTGGGTCAGCCCCAGCATTTT. Translation gives CASSYSIPRVGQPQHF.